Below, 27 T cell receptor beta chains from the same sample are listed, as sequenced in a study of shared T cell receptors in the human thymus. Produced via immunoSEQ multiplex PCR; TCRdb's table is partial and in-frame only. The sample has under 850,000 clones, roughly 90% seen once. The sample was also linked to a second study, of human thymus T cells.

The sequencing sample was made of thymocytes. These receptors came from a boy under two years old with a congenital heart defect.

The chain links TRBV6-1 to TRBJ1-1, with 7 bases fitting TRBD1. With V trimmed by 10 bases and J by 1 base, 12 bases remained unmatched. CDR1 is MNHNS and CDR2 is SASEGT in the germline V gene. The length of the CDR3 is 15 residues. CDR3 nucleotides: TGTGCCACCCTTTCCGGGGACAGCCCGAACACTGAAGCTTTCTTT. Translated, it gives CATLSGDSPNTEAFF.

V is TRBV30 and J is TRBJ2-7; no clear D. The ends were cut back, 2 bases at V and 3 bases at J, with 14 bases in the middle. Germline CDR1 and CDR2: GTSNPN and SVGIG (reference sequence). The CDR3 contains 14 residues. The CDR3 loop is CAWSRPDEDYEQYF. As DNA, the CDR3 is TGTGCCTGGAGTCGACCGGATGAGGACTACGAGCAGTACTTC.

The CDR3 spells CASSLRGREGTDTQYF. The DNA of the CDR3 is TGTGCCAGCAGCTTACGGGGGAGGGAGGGCACAGATACGCAGTATTTT. The chain carries TRBV7-2 and TRBJ2-3; TRBD2 aligns across 7 bases. The CDR3 sequence is 16 residues long. Germline V lookup: CDR1 SGHTA, CDR2 FQGNSA. Germline trimming cut 2 bases from V and 1 base from J; bases unmatched to any gene: 6.

CDR3 sequence reads: CASSARDRGQTHEQYF. The CDR3, as DNA: TGTGCCAGCAGCGCTAGGGACAGGGGGCAAACCCACGAGCAGTACTTC. The genes are TRBV11-2 and TRBJ2-7; the match to TRBD1 covers 12 bases. Germline V gene lookup returns CDR1 SGHAT and CDR2 FQNNGV. Germline trimming cut 5 bases from V and 5 bases from J; bases unmatched to any gene: 10. The CDR3 contains 16 residues.

The V call is TRBV19, the J call TRBJ2-5; D perhaps matches TRBD2 (5 bases). The germline V gene has CDR1 LNHDA and CDR2 SQIVND (reference sequence). V was trimmed by 3 bases and J by 2 bases, leaving 16 bases between them. This CDR3 region has 16 residues. As DNA, the CDR3 is TGTGCCAGTAGTATTGGTCCGGGAAAGGGTCAAGAGACCCAGTACTTC. It translates to CASSIGPGKGQETQYF.

The V call is TRBV5-4, the J call TRBJ2-1; perhaps TRBD2 as D (6 bases). V lost 4 bases and J 4 bases, leaving 21 bases between the germline ends. Germline lookup yields CDR1 SGHNT and CDR2 YYREEE (reference sequence). This CDR3 has 17 residues. CDR3: CASSTSYGTGGYNEQFF. CDR3 nucleotides: TGTGCCAGCAGCACGAGCTACGGGACTGGGGGGTACAATGAGCAGTTCTTC.

The chain is built from TRBV19 and TRBJ1-4, with a weak D call TRBD1 (6 bases). CDR3 length: 14 amino acids. V lost 5 bases and J lost 0, with 7 bases in between. Germline V gene data show CDR1 as LNHDA and CDR2 as SQIVND (reference sequence). CDR3 protein: CASSWTATNEKLFF. The DNA for the CDR3 is TGTGCCAGTAGTTGGACAGCAACTAATGAAAAACTGTTTTTT.

The chain joins TRBV19 to TRBJ1-2; maybe TRBD1 (5 bases). Germline V gene sequence: CDR1 LNHDA, CDR2 SQIVND (reference sequence). CDR3 size: 14 residues. Deletions cut 1 base from V and 5 bases from J, with 11 bases between. CDR3 sequence (DNA): TGTGCCAGTAGTATAGTGTCTGCAGGGTATGGCTACACCTTC. This encodes CASSIVSAGYGYTF.

This clone appeared a single time. V usage is TRBV7-9 and J usage is TRBJ2-7, with a tentative D call TRBD1 (7 bases). Germline V gene data show CDR1 as SEHNR and CDR2 as FQNEAQ (reference sequence). CDR3 length: 15 amino acids. Trimming removed 5 bases from V and 6 bases from J, with 20 bases in between. CDR3 residues: CASSTLRGALGEQYF. The CDR3 coding sequence is TGTGCCAGCAGCACCCTCAGGGGGGCGTTGGGCGAGCAGTACTTC.

The chain joins TRBV11-2 to TRBJ2-7; D not certain. CDR1 SGHAT and CDR2 FQNNGV come from the germline V gene. This CDR3 region has 13 residues. Trimming removed 0 bases from V and 10 bases from J, with 13 bases in between. Written as DNA, the CDR3 is TGTGCCAGCAGCTTAGAACTGGTCCCCACTCAGTACTTC. Translated: CASSLELVPTQYF. Complete variable domain (other parts from reference TRBV11-2 and TRBJ2-7): EAGVAQSPRYKIIEKRQSVAFWCNPISGHATLYWYQQILGQGPKLLIQFQNNGVVDDSQLPKDRFSAERLKGVDSTLKIQPAKLEDSAVYLCASSLELVPTQYFGPGTRLTVT.

This clone occurred once. The chain uses TRBV30 and TRBJ2-2; D may be TRBD1 (7 bases). With 8 bases removed from V and 7 bases from J, the gap between germline ends came to 20 bases. Germline V lookup: CDR1 GTSNPN, CDR2 SVGIG (reference sequence). The CDR3 covers 14 residues. The CDR3 nucleotides read TGTGCCGGGTTACTTGGCAGGGGGGTCGGGGAGCTGTTTTTT. Translation: CAGLLGRGVGELFF.

This clone was observed a few times. This chain joins TRBV6-1 and TRBJ2-5, with TRBD2 identical over 11 bases. The ends lost 8 bases at V and 2 bases at J; junction bases unmatched: 7. Germline V CDR1 and CDR2: MNHNS, SASEGT. The CDR3 runs to 15 residues. CDR3 sequence reads: CASQGLAEIQETQYF. The CDR3 region has the DNA TGTGCCAGCCAGGGACTAGCGGAAATACAAGAGACCCAGTACTTC.

V and J are TRBV11-3 and TRBJ2-7, with D unclear. This CDR3 contains 11 residues. Germline V gene lookup returns CDR1 SGHNT and CDR2 YENEEA. V was trimmed by 7 bases and J by 3 bases, leaving 7 bases between them. Here the CDR3 DNA reads TGTGCCAGCAACAAAAACTACGAGCAGTACTTC. It translates to CASNKNYEQYF.

The sample holds one count of this clone. The chain has TRBV6-5 and TRBJ1-4; TRBD1 is a possible D gene (6 bases). CDR1 is MNHEY and CDR2 is SVGAGI in the germline V gene. The V and J ends lost 0 bases and 8 bases respectively, with 13 bases between them. The CDR3 spans 15 residues. As DNA, the CDR3 is TGTGCCAGCAGTTACTCAATACAGGGTAGAGAAAAACTGTTTTTT. Its translation: CASSYSIQGREKLFF.

This CDR3 reads CASSSLGLAKETQYF. The CDR3 coding sequence is TGTGCCAGCAGTTCCCTGGGACTAGCGAAAGAGACCCAGTACTTC. This rearrangement joins TRBV27 to TRBJ2-5; 10 positions match TRBD2. CDR1 is MNHEY, CDR2 SMNVEV, per germline (reference sequence). The CDR3 is 15 amino acids. The V segment lost 4 bases and the J segment 3 bases; nucleotides outside the gene matches: 5.

The chain recombines TRBV7-2 with TRBJ2-1; TRBD2 aligns across 8 bases. Per the germline V gene, CDR1 is SGHTA and CDR2 is FQGNSA. CDR3 length: 16 residues. With 1 base clipped from V and 6 bases from J, the junction kept 8 bases outside the gene matches. CDR3 protein: CASSLGGAGVANEQFF. The CDR3 coding sequence is TGTGCCAGCAGCTTAGGAGGAGCGGGAGTGGCCAATGAGCAGTTCTTC.

The chain carries TRBV28 and TRBJ2-5; 10 nucleotides agree with TRBD1. The CDR3 extends over 16 amino acids. Trimming at V came to 5 bases and at J to 5 bases, leaving 11 bases not matched to a gene. Germline V gene data show CDR1 as MDHEN and CDR2 as SYDVKM. The CDR3 nucleotides read TGTGCCAGCAGTAAGGGCCGGGACAGGGGATGTGAGACCCAGTACTTC. Protein sequence: CASSKGRDRGCETQYF. Filled out from reference TRBV28 and TRBJ2-5, the complete variable domain reads DVKVTQSSRYLVKRTGEKVFLECVQDMDHENMFWYRQDPGLGLRLIYFSYDVKMKEKGDIPEGYSVSREKKERFSLILESASTNQTSMYLCASSKGRDRGCETQYFGPGTRLLVL.

V usage is TRBV2 and J usage is TRBJ1-5, with TRBD1 identical over 9 bases. Germline V gene data show CDR1 as SNHLY and CDR2 as FYNNEI. The CDR3 spans 15 residues. The junction had 9 bases not matched to a gene; V was cut back by 6 bases and J by 6 bases. The CDR3 is CASRLPTGGFQPQHF. For the CDR3, the DNA is TGTGCCAGCAGGCTCCCGACAGGGGGTTTTCAGCCCCAGCATTTT.

V usage is TRBV11-3 and J usage is TRBJ2-7; weak D call: TRBD2 (6 bases). The CDR3 extends over 14 amino acids. The germline V gene encodes CDR1 SGHNT and CDR2 YENEEA. Trimming stripped 5 bases from V and 3 bases from J, with 14 bases between. The CDR3 loop reads CASSLRTTYYEQYF. CDR3 DNA: TGTGCCAGCAGCCTTAGGACTACTTACTACGAGCAGTACTTC.

The CDR3 region has the DNA TGTGCCAGCAGCTTAGTCAGAGCTAGCGGAACCAAAGGAGATACGCAGTATTTT. Protein product: CASSLVRASGTKGDTQYF. J is TRBJ2-3 and V is TRBV7-2; 7 bases are a match to TRBD2. The CDR3 is 18 residues long. Losses at the gene ends were 1 base for V and 5 bases for J; bases not matched to a gene: 15. The germline V gene encodes CDR1 SGHTA and CDR2 FQGNSA.

This sequence joins TRBV7-2 and TRBJ2-7, with 8 bases aligning to TRBD1. V was pared by 5 bases and J by 1 base, with 7 bases of the junction left unmatched. CDR1 is SGHTA, CDR2 FQGNSA, per germline. CDR3 size: 15 residues. Here the CDR3 reads CASSPGRQGSYEQYF. The DNA of the CDR3 is TGTGCCAGCAGCCCTGGGCGACAGGGGTCCTACGAGCAGTACTTC.

The chain joins TRBV7-9 to TRBJ1-3, with D possibly being TRBD1 (6 bases). CDR1 SEHNR and CDR2 FQNEAQ come from the germline V gene (reference sequence). V gave up 6 bases and J gave up 4 bases, with 19 bases separating them. The CDR3 is 16 residues long. DNA for the CDR3: TGTGCCAGCAGTGACTTTCAGGGGAGAGCAGGAAACACCATATATTTT. Its translation is CASSDFQGRAGNTIYF.

The rearrangement uses TRBV7-3 and TRBJ2-7, with 14 positions matching TRBD2. Trimming took 5 bases from V and 6 from J; bases not matched to a gene: 6. The germline V gene has CDR1 SGHTA and CDR2 FQGTGA. CDR3 length equals 15 residues. CDR3 DNA sequence: TGTGCCAGCAGCCCATGGACTAGCGGGAGGTCCGAGCAGTACTTC. Translating it yields CASSPWTSGRSEQYF.

The chain uses TRBV13 and TRBJ2-1; possibly TRBD2 for D (5 bases). CDR3 size: 18 residues. Per germline, CDR1 PRHDT and CDR2 FYEKMQ (reference sequence). V was clipped by 0 bases and J by 8 bases, with 23 bases between them. As DNA, the CDR3 is TGTGCCAGCAGCTTAGGATTCCCCATCGGGAACCCCGTGGATGAGCAGTTCTTC. Its translation is CASSLGFPIGNPVDEQFF.

This clone was counted only a few times. The chain has TRBV29-1 and TRBJ1-4; TRBD1 is a possible D gene (6 bases). Germline CDR1 SQVTM, CDR2 ANQGSEA. The CDR3 contains 13 residues. With 7 bases removed from V and 0 bases from J, the gap between germline ends came to 9 bases. This CDR3 reads CSAKGATNEKLFF. The CDR3 DNA is TGCAGCGCCAAGGGGGCAACTAATGAAAAACTGTTTTTT.

This rearrangement joins TRBV5-1 to TRBJ2-1, with 11 positions matching TRBD1. The CDR3 runs 17 residues. V dropped 3 bases and J dropped 9; count of bases not matched to a gene: 14. Germline lookup yields CDR1 SGHRS and CDR2 YFSETQ. The CDR3 bases are TGCGCCAGCAGCTCGCTCTCCGGACAGGGGGCGCGGGGTGAGCAGTTCTTC. Translating it yields CASSSLSGQGARGEQFF.

J is TRBJ1-4 and V is TRBV28; D might be TRBD1 (6 bases). The V and J ends lost 5 bases and 5 bases respectively, with 18 bases between them. This CDR3 is built from 16 residues. Germline lookup yields CDR1 MDHEN and CDR2 SYDVKM. The CDR3 DNA follows: TGTGCCAGCAGTCCGACAGGACACCCGGGCAATGAAAAACTGTTTTTT. Encoded protein: CASSPTGHPGNEKLFF.